This record concerns one TCR beta chain sequence. Its antigen is still unknown. Base qualities are missing; no much larger clone stands one base away. Its CDR3 holds 14 amino acids, cysteine through phenylalanine. Solely the CDR3 DNA is kept, with 42 bases framed from the first base. From the germline V gene, CDR1 is SGHDT and CDR2 is YYEEEE. Ends trimmed: V by 4 bases, J by 15 bases; bases unmatched to a gene: 12. This entry comes from a study of cytomegalovirus exposure and HLA in healthy donors (dated by TCRdb to the late 2010s). At the level of the whole study: An earlier analysis of 587 of the donors reported approximately 280 Gb of sequence data and 90 million to 120 million unique TCR beta sequences obtained from approximately 180 million T cells. HLA typing included class I and class II loci at four-digit resolution. A later genetic analysis used genome-wide SNP genotypes for about 55% of the 666 donors, treating that subset as a discovery cohort. A later analysis re-examined previously published TCR beta repertoires from roughly 650 donors and added high-resolution HLA genotyping to investigate patterns of TCR occurrence. About 5 DR-DQ haplotypes were handled as single units for association and clustering, since linkage in the cohort was strong. Typing coverage differed by locus: A, B, C, DRB1 and DQB1 were typed in roughly 620-630 donors, DQA1 in roughly 500, DPA1 in 600 to 610, and DPB1 in 400 to 490. Among roughly 370 genotyped donors of the cohort, an average of roughly 240,000 unique TCR beta nucleotide sequences were sequenced per donor, roughly a sixth of them non-productive. The study used immunosequencing to profile the T cell repertoires of 666 subjects and linked those repertoires to cytomegalovirus serostatus. The study aimed to test whether signatures of past pathogen exposure could be identified by cataloging public T cell receptors. To predict cytomegalovirus infection status, the study combined high-throughput TCR immunosequencing, statistical association of individual TCRs with disease status, and machine learning. Among the roughly 370 genotyped donors, around 81% belonged to the genetic ancestry cluster associated with self-reported Caucasian donors. An earlier analysis of around 580 of the donors used high-throughput TCR beta sequencing to judge whether each TCR beta V gene segment behaved as functional or pseudogenic. Along with the approximately 600-subject first cohort, a separate validation cohort of over 90 different subjects was used. The later analysis used no new phenotypic data to find candidate immune exposures, relying instead on TCR beta sequences and their occurrence across donors. Alongside the repertoire data, information on donor age, sex, ethnicity and CMV serostatus was compiled. About 320 gigabases of sequencing data and tens of millions of unique TCR sequences were included in an early release covering roughly 700 HLA-typed donors. Every discovery cohort repertoire had been produced on one sequencing platform. Study-wide findings and limitations: V-gene and J-gene trimming of TCR beta chains was associated with a missense DCLRE1C variant in a later genetic analysis, and the association was replicated in an independent cohort. Assigning TCR associations to individual alleles was difficult when HLA alleles, especially DR and DQ, strongly co-occurred. Across donors, most TCR sequences were observed very rarely, whereas some public TCRs were present in many individuals. Presence/absence analyses assumed roughly uniform sequencing depth across donors, an assumption that may not hold. Immune exposure information for the cohort was limited to CMV serostatus. In a later analysis, the rate of TCR association differed among HLA loci, with DRB1 alleles having the most associated TCRs and HLA-C alleles having the fewest. Linkage disequilibrium might explain the correlated functional status among segregating V segments, but an unknown experimental factor could not be excluded. Specific HLA alleles were associated with around 18,000 TCR beta sequences at a false discovery rate of 0.05 in a later analysis. A later analysis reported that several top co-occurrence clusters appeared linked to parvovirus B19, influenza, CMV and Epstein-Barr virus. In vitro tests confirmed that a few of the cytomegalovirus-associated TCR beta chains recognize cytomegalovirus antigens. The study listed 150 to 200 TCR beta chains as associated with cytomegalovirus. In a later genetic analysis, fewer N-insertions in productive TCRs were reported among donors in an Asian-associated ancestry cluster than the roughly 710-donor mean. The classifier was reported to diagnose cytomegalovirus status with high specificity and sensitivity in both the original and validation cohorts. Because counts were too low, around 18 rarely observed V segments, including chromosome 9 orphons, were left out of the earlier analysis of over 550 of the donors. Compared with equally common non-associated chains, HLA-associated TCR beta chains in a later analysis were more clonally expanded and had lower generation probabilities. The authors suggested that the approach could potentially be generalized to other disease states and immunological phenotypes. A further reported finding was that TCR beta sequences accurately predicted the HLA-A and HLA-B alleles for most subjects in the first cohort. Only TCR beta chains were sequenced in this cohort, and the absence of alpha or paired-chain data limited detectable features. Because some donors lacked HLA typing at each locus, the association tests relied only on the typed subset. An earlier analysis of around 500 of the donors showed that most TCR beta V segments appeared in productive rearrangements either about 90% or about 30% of the time, which broadly matched IMGT annotations. A later analysis found that most CMV-associated TCR beta chains appeared HLA-restricted, with HLA associations seemingly driven largely by CMV exposure. Because the 87-base-pair reads could not distinguish some IMGT-functional V segments, including TRBV6-2 and TRBV6-3, those segments were excluded. A cluster of highly shared sequence variants was judged likely to represent a technical artifact of the sequencing pipeline.

The method behind the library was the immunoSEQ multiplex PCR assay. For the multiplex PCR, a mixture combining 60 forward primers for TCR Vbeta segments and 13 reverse primers for TCR Jbeta segments was used. Amplification of the CDR3 region of rearranged TCR beta genes was performed with a multiplex PCR assay on genomic DNA. Amplified TCR beta libraries were sequenced as 87-base-pair reads on the Illumina HiSeq System. The original methods were these. A later analysis tallied tens of millions of unique TCR beta chains across the approximately 670 repertoires, and about 10 million of those chains were shared by two or more donors. Raw reads were error-corrected and collapsed into unique sequences by a nearest-neighbor algorithm in which closely related sequences were merged to remove PCR and sequencing errors. V, D and J gene segments were assigned by aligning CDR3 sequences to IMGT reference sequences. For a sequence to be retained, a match of at least six nucleotides to both a V gene segment and a J gene segment was required. Rearrangements were called productive when the CDR3 lacked stop codons and stayed in frame with V and J; all others were non-productive. Following IMGT convention, CDR3 was defined as the stretch from the second conserved V-encoded cysteine to the conserved J-encoded phenylalanine. The earlier analysis of roughly 590 of the donors excluded sequences that lacked an unambiguous match to a single V gene segment. An earlier analysis of fewer than 750 of the donors called V segments functional above 56.7% productive rearrangements and segregating when the between-donor standard deviation exceeded 5%. A statistical classification framework was built for diagnosing cytomegalovirus status from the catalog of TCR beta chain sequences. In a later analysis, TCR nucleotide sequences were compared against IMGT/GENE-DB human TR gene sequences so that V and J genes could be assigned. A later analysis assigned CDR3 sequences and most-parsimonious VDJ recombination scenarios with the TCRdist pipeline. A later analysis defined each TCR beta chain by its CDR3 amino acid sequence plus V-gene family, and excluded reads lacking a unique V-gene family. In a later analysis, approximately 640 highly shared, low-generation-probability nucleotide sequences were removed to address suspected cross-contamination and a sequencing artifact. In a later analysis, a clonal expansion index was calculated for each public chain from normalized within-repertoire ranks of inferred template counts. A later analysis computed generation probabilities with a VDJ recombination model fitted to out-of-frame rearrangements, and checked the results against IGoR. A later analysis scored TCR-TCR, TCR-HLA and TCR-CMV co-occurrence with hypergeometric tests, applying a repertoire-size bias correction to TCR pairs. False discovery rates were estimated in a later analysis by permuting HLA or CMV assignments 20 times. A later analysis grouped co-occurring TCRs with DBSCAN, adding TCRdist sequence similarity when clustering within HLA-allele-positive subsets. Repertoires with fewer than 30,000 or more than 120,000 public chains, plus five repertoires with anomalous nucleotide sharing, were excluded from co-occurrence clustering. TCRdb's version of the immuneACCESS table is confined to in-frame rearrangements and falls short of the full clone set. An unresolved V gene accounts for under half of the shortfall where checked; the remainder is of unknown origin. The V and J calls and clone size are taken from that table; D and trimming were inferred from the DNA. The sample table holds fewer than 150,000 clones, of which under 70% were seen once. In total, the top ten clones hold roughly 8.3% of the sample.

The cohort was made up of 666 healthy bone marrow donors. At the time of sampling, all cohort members were nominally healthy, though unrecorded immune exposures were likely present. The donor tested CMV seropositive, placing the donor among the 290 or so seropositive members of the cohort. Each donor provided a peripheral blood sample, and peripheral blood mononuclear cells were used for TCR beta sequencing. Genomic DNA was extracted from the blood cell samples with the Qiagen DNeasy Blood Extraction Kit. The sequence links TRBV5-6 to TRBJ2-4, with 11 bases matching TRBD1. The sample comprised PBMCs. This TCR was sampled from a young man in good health and CMV-seropositive. The nucleotides read TGTGCCAGCAGCCCGACCCCGGGACAGGGGGATGGGTACTTC. It translates to CASSPTPGQGDGYF. The CDR3 plus the reference TRBV5-6 and TRBJ2-4 genes for the other parts give the full variable domain: DAGVTQSPTHLIKTRGQQVTLRCSPKSGHDTVSWYQQALGQGPQFIFQYYEEEERQRGNFPDRFSGHQFPNYSSELNVNALLLGDSALYLCASSPTPGQGDGYFGAGTRLSVL.